This TCR beta chain was documented in a study of identical twins. TCRdb redid the calling of the 5' RACE reads with MiXCR, one entry per CDR3 protein. The table lists 350,000 to 600,000 distinct CDR3 sequences, approximately 15% of them singletons. Trimming took 3 bases from V and 11 from J; bases not matched to a gene: 13. The CDR3 has 14 amino acids. The germline gives CDR1 DFQATT, CDR2 SNEGSKA (reference sequence). This sample also appeared in a second study, on yellow fever vaccine responses in identical twins.

The sample was CD4+ T cells sorted from blood. This TCR was sampled from a young woman in good health. The chain couples TRBV20-1 to TRBJ1-1; 9 bases map to TRBD1. This CDR3 is CSASSDRGPGGAFF. For the CDR3, the DNA is TGCAGTGCTAGTTCGGACAGGGGACCCGGAGGGGCTTTCTTT.